These T cell receptor beta chains were read from a single sample in a study of T cells in localized non-small cell lung cancer. Profiled with immunoSEQ multiplex PCR; TCRdb holds only in-frame clones, not every one. The sample includes fewer than 40,000 clones, about nine tenths of them seen just once. This material consisted of peripheral blood, taken before any cancer treatment. The receptors were gathered from a male donor aged 60 or over with stage III lung adenocarcinoma. CDR3s include the opening cysteine and the closing phenylalanine or tryptophan.

TRBV6-5	TRBJ1-1	CASSQGGREEAFF
TRBV6-5	TRBJ2-7	CASSSGPQSYEQYF
TRBV27	TRBJ1-4	CASSLFASASPATNEKLFF
TRBV5-1	TRBJ2-5	CASSTGTGGAETQYF
TRBV6-1	TRBJ2-5	CAEGYYETQYF
TRBV6-5	TRBJ2-1	CASSSHLSSYNEQFF
TRBV7-6	TRBJ2-2	CASSSLGTRHTGELFF
TRBV6-6	TRBJ2-7	CASSYRVGSSYEQYF
TRBV10-3	TRBJ1-2	CAISEGGQGSYGYTF
TRBV5-8	TRBJ2-5	CASSRDRGKETQYF
TRBV7-9	TRBJ1-2	CASSGWRGGYTF